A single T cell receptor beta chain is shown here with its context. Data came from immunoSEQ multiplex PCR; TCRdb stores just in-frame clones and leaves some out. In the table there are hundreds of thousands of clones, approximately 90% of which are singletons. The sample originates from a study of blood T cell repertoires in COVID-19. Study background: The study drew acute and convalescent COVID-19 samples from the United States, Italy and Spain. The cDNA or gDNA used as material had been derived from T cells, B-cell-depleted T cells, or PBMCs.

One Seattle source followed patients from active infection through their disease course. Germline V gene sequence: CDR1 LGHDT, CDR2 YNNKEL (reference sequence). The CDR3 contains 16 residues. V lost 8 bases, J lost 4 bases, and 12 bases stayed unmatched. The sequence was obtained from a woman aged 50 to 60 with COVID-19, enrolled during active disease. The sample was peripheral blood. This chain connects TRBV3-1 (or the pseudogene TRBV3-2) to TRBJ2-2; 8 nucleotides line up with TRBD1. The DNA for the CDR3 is TGTGCCAGCGGCTTCGCCGGAGACAGGGGCACCGGGGAGCTGTTTTTT. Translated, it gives CASGFAGDRGTGELFF.